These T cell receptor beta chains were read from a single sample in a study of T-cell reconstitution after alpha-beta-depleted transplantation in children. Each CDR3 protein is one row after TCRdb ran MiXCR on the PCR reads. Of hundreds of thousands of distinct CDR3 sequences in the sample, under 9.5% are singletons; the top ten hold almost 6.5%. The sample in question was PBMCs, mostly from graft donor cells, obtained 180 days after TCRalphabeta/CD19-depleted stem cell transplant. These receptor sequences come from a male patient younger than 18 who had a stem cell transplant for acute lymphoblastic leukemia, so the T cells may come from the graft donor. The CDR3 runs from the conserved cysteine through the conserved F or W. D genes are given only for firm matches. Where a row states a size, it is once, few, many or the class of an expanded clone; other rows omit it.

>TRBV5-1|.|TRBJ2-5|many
CASSLIVQGLQETQYF
TGCGCCAGCAGCTTGATCGTGCAGGGCCTCCAAGAGACCCAGTACTTC
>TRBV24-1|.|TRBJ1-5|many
CATSDLQGGRVCNQPQHF
TGTGCCACCAGTGATTTGCAGGGCGGTAGGGTTTGCAATCAGCCCCAGCATTTT
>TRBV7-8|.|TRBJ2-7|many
CASSLGPVRSYEQYF
TGTGCCAGCAGCTTGGGGCCGGTCCGCTCCTACGAGCAGTACTTC
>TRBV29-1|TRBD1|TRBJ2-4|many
CSVEGATGEKNIQYF
TGCAGCGTCGAAGGTGCGACAGGGGAGAAAAACATTCAGTACTTC
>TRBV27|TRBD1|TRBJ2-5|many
CASSSTNRGRQETQYF
TGTGCCAGCAGTTCTACAAACAGGGGGCGCCAAGAGACCCAGTACTTC
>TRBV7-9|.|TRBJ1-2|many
CASSLPGANGYTF
TGTGCCAGCAGCTTACCAGGGGCAAATGGCTACACCTTC
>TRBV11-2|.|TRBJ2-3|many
CASSLGAFISTDTQYF
TGTGCCAGCAGCTTGGGAGCCTTCATCTCCACAGATACGCAGTATTTT
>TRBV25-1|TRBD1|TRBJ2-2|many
CASRTGEAGELFF
TGTGCCAGCAGGACAGGGGAGGCCGGGGAGCTGTTTTTT
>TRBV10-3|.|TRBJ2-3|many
CATNKQDGTDTQYF
TGTGCCACCAACAAACAGGATGGCACAGATACGCAGTATTTT
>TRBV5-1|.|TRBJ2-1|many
CASSLEGDGEQFF
TGCGCCAGCAGCTTAGAAGGGGACGGTGAGCAGTTCTTC
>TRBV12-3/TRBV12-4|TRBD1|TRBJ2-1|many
CASRPGQGDEQFF
TGTGCCAGCAGGCCGGGACAGGGGGATGAGCAGTTCTTC
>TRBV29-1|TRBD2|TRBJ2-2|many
CSVEGLATGELFF
TGCAGCGTTGAAGGACTAGCGACCGGGGAGCTGTTTTTT
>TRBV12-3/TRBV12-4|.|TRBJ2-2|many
CASSSSTWSQNTGELFF
TGTGCCAGCAGTTCCTCCACCTGGAGTCAGAACACCGGGGAGCTGTTTTTT
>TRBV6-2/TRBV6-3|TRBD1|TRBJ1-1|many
CASSFDRGRGYTEAFF
TGTGCCAGCAGTTTCGACAGGGGTCGAGGGTACACTGAAGCTTTCTTT
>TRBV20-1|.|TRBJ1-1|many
CSARERENTEAFF
TGCAGTGCTAGAGAAAGGGAGAACACTGAAGCTTTCTTT
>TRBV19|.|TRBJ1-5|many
CASSGNRALNQPQHF
TGTGCCAGTAGTGGAAACAGGGCGCTAAATCAGCCCCAGCATTTT
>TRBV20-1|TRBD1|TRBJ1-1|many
CSARGTGVSEAFF
TGCAGTGCTAGAGGGACAGGGGTGAGTGAAGCTTTCTTT
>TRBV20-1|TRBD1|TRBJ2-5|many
CSARGLPKETQYF
TGCAGTGCCAGGGGGCTCCCCAAAGAGACCCAGTACTTC
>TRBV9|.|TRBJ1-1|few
CASSVGQALGNTEAFF
TGTGCCAGCAGCGTAGGCCAGGCCTTAGGGAACACTGAAGCTTTCTTT
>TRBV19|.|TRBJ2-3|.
CASHLQGADTQYF
TGTGCCAGCCACTTACAGGGAGCAGATACGCAGTATTTT
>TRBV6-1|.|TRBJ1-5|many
CASSEVFVGPGQPQHF
TGTGCCAGCAGTGAAGTGTTTGTGGGGCCCGGTCAGCCCCAGCATTTT
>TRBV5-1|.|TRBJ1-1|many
CASSLAGGREAFF
TGCGCCAGCAGCTTGGCCGGTGGGCGCGAAGCTTTCTTT
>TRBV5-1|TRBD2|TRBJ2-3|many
CASTAGGATDTQYF
TGCGCCAGCACCGCCGGGGGGGCCACAGATACGCAGTATTTT
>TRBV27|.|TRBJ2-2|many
CASSLPNTGELFF
TGTGCCAGCAGTCTACCGAACACCGGGGAGCTGTTTTTT
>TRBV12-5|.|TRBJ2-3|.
CASKPGTLADTQYF
TGTGCTAGTAAGCCGGGGACGCTCGCAGATACGCAGTATTTT
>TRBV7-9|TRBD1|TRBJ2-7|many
CASSFTGGLTYEQYF
TGTGCCAGCAGTTTTACAGGGGGTCTTACCTACGAGCAGTACTTC
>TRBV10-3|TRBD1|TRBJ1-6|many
CAIRITDRGELHF
TGTGCCATCAGGATCACGGACAGGGGAGAACTCCACTTT
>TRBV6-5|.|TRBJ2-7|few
CASSRIRGQTYEQYF
TGTGCCAGCAGCCGTATCCGGGGCCAAACGTACGAGCAGTACTTC
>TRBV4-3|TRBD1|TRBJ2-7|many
CASSQARTGVEQYF
TGCGCCAGCAGCCAAGCGAGGACAGGGGTCGAGCAGTACTTC
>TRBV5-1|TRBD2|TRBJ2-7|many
CASTGTSGSYEQYF
TGCGCCAGCACCGGGACTAGCGGTTCCTACGAGCAGTACTTC
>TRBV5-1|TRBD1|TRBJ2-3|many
CASTRQGTDTQYF
TGCGCCAGCACCCGACAGGGGACAGATACGCAGTATTTT
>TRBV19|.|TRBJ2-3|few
CASSIWAGRTDTQYF
TGTGCCAGTAGTATATGGGCAGGGAGGACAGATACGCAGTATTTT
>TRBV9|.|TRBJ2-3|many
CASSVAPMDTQYF
TGTGCCAGCAGCGTAGCTCCTATGGATACGCAGTATTTT
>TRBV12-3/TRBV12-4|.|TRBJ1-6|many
CASSSTGRHSPLHF
TGTGCCAGCAGCTCTACAGGGAGGCATTCACCCCTCCACTTT
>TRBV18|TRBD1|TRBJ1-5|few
CASSPGTAVGNQPQHF
TGTGCCAGCTCACCGGGGACAGCCGTCGGCAATCAGCCCCAGCATTTT
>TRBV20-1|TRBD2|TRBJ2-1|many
CSAEGTSGSFNEQFF
TGCAGTGCTGAAGGGACTAGCGGGAGTTTCAATGAGCAGTTCTTC
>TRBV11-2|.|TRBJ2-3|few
CATPRSDTQYF
TGTGCCACCCCCCGATCAGATACGCAGTATTTT
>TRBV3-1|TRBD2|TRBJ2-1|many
CASSPRLAGVLNEQFF
TGTGCCAGCAGCCCCCGACTAGCGGGAGTCCTCAATGAGCAGTTCTTC
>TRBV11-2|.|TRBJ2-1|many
CASSFSDHNEQFF
TGTGCCAGCAGCTTTAGTGATCACAATGAGCAGTTCTTC
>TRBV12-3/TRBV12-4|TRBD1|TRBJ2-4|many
CASSSPDREAKNIQYF
TGTGCCAGCAGTTCCCCGGACAGGGAGGCCAAAAACATTCAGTACTTC
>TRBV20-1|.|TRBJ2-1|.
CSARVRQPYNEQFF
TGCAGTGCTAGAGTCAGGCAACCCTACAATGAGCAGTTCTTC
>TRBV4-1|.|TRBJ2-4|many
CASSPLGGQAKNIQYF
TGCGCCAGCAGCCCCCTGGGCGGGCAAGCCAAAAACATTCAGTACTTC
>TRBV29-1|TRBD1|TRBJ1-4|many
CSVAGTGLKLFF
TGCAGCGTAGCCGGGACAGGGCTTAAACTGTTTTTT
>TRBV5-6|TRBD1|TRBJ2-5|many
CASSPGTVQETQYF
TGTGCCAGCAGCCCCGGGACAGTACAAGAGACCCAGTACTTC
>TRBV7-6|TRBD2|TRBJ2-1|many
CASSSLAVLYNEQFF
TGTGCCAGCAGCTCACTAGCGGTCCTCTACAATGAGCAGTTCTTC